This T cell receptor (beta chain) was observed in a study of T cell responses to AZD1222 COVID-19 vaccine. The overall study: Pooling of second doses given at about 4 or about 12 weeks was done. Overall study results and limits: As reported, nearly half of all spike-specific TCRs target variant regions that are unmutated.

Using immunoSEQ multiplex PCR, the repertoire was profiled, and TCRdb retains in-frame clones only, with some absent. The sample records 85,000 to 100,000 clones, about 89% being singletons. Germline V gives CDR1 MNHNS, CDR2 SASEGT. The V gene end was trimmed by 3 bases and the J gene end by 4 bases; junction bases not matched to a gene: 5. The CDR3 contains 14 residues. As for this clone: Its specificity is not known.

The chain has TRBV6-1 and TRBJ1-2; 7 bases match TRBD1. The sequence came from an adult in good health. Sample: peripheral blood, taken on day 0 of AZD1222 vaccination. The CDR3 DNA follows: TGTGCCAGCAGTGATAGACAGGGACGCTATGGCTACACCTTC. It codes for CASSDRQGRYGYTF.